This T cell receptor (beta chain) was sequenced in a study of T-cell memory formation after mild COVID-19 (dated by TCRdb to the early 2020s). Background on the whole study: TCR sequence clusters from the two donors were largely donor specific. Longitudinal TCRalpha and TCRbeta repertoire sequencing tracked T-cell clones expanding and contracting after mild COVID-19 in two donors. Two young, previously healthy adult volunteers, one female and one male, were included in the cohort.

This clonotype was seen ten or more times. The antigen it binds to is not known. Per-base qualities were not stored, and no clone one base away is much larger. Ficoll-Paque density gradient centrifugation was used to isolate PBMCs. Results and caveats for the whole study, not just this receptor: SARS-CoV-2 specificity was not confirmed for the second-wave clones peaking on day 37. Contracting CD4+ clones turned up mainly in the CM and EM memory subsets, whereas EMRA was where CD8+ clones were enriched. Only a couple of mild cases were covered by the study, and larger cohorts that include severe cases with pre-infection samples were considered necessary. Clones contracting from day 15 to 85 had balanced CD4/CD8 phenotypes, while a second wave expanding from day 15 to 37 was biased towards CD4+. Some responding clones were detected in pre-infection memory, which suggested that pre-existing cross-reactive memory T cells had joined the SARS-CoV-2 response.

Sequencing was performed on an Illumina NovaSeq 6000. cDNA libraries for TCRalpha and TCRbeta were prepared by 5'RACE using constant-segment primers, with sample barcodes and unique molecular identifiers added. RNA was extracted from every sample with Trizol reagent. Amplification of the libraries took two PCR steps, and the second step added a second sample barcode plus Illumina TruSeq adapters. Libraries were sequenced on an Illumina NovaSeq with 2 x 150 bp paired-end reads. Per the source publication's procedure: With migec v1.2.7, reads were demultiplexed and then collapsed into UMI-guided consensus sequences. Using mixcr v2.1.11, UMI consensuses were aligned to TRA and TRB V and J templates and then assembled into clonotypes. A clonotype was counted as expanded or contracted only if both edgeR and NoisET called the change significant, with noise models trained on biological replicates. For edgeR calls, a false discovery rate-adjusted p below 0.01 and a log2 fold-change threshold of 1 were applied. As an exploratory analysis of dynamics, max-normalized trajectories of the 1000 most abundant clonotypes were examined by PCA with hierarchical clustering. Separately sequenced CD4+ and CD8+ repertoires were used to assign the CD4 or CD8 phenotype of responding clones. TCRdb passed the public sequencing reads through fastp at Q25 and MiXCR, retaining productive beta sequences. Each CDR3 protein appears once, grouped with its most common genes and DNA. What appears here as the V and J calls and clone size reflects TCRdb's work, not the paper's. For this sample there are some 57,000 distinct CDR3 sequences; approximately 12% appear just once. The top ten clones comprise more than 20% of the sample.

In the germline V gene, CDR1 corresponds to LGHNA and CDR2 to YNFKEQ. The CDR3 sequence holds 16 residues, the cysteine and phenylalanine included. The read is trimmed to its CDR3 DNA, 48 bases read in frame from base 1. Trimming leaves V shorter by 1 base and J shorter by 1 base, with the junction holding 5 bases beyond the gene matches. What was sequenced was PBMCs or a T cell subset sorted from them (not recorded which). This TCR was sampled from a man younger than 35 who had mild COVID-19 (a few samples of this study predate the infection). The sample titles of this study are shuffled in the database, so cell type and time point are left out; the donor was told from shared clones. The V and J segments used are TRBV4-2 and TRBJ2-3; 7 bases in between match TRBD2. For the CDR3, the sequence is CASSQVGGDRTDTQYF. The DNA sequence reads TGTGCCAGCAGCCAAGTTGGGGGGGACCGCACAGATACGCAGTATTTT.